This is a list of T cell receptor beta chains from one sample in a study of cytomegalovirus exposure and HLA in healthy donors. Sequencing was performed with immunoSEQ multiplex PCR; in TCRdb, only in-frame clones are kept and a portion is missing. Counted here are 100,000 or so clones, less than 75% occurring once; the ten biggest clones make up roughly 6%. Sequencing used PBMCs. The source of these receptors is a woman in her twenties or thirties in good health and CMV-seropositive. CDR3s leave out the opening cysteine and the closing phenylalanine or tryptophan. The D gene is left open where the match is weak.

>TRBD2|TRBV11-2|TRBJ2-7
ASSFSRGAYEQY
>NA|TRBV5-1|TRBJ1-2
ASSPPGGVDNYGYT
>NA|TRBV6-5|TRBJ1-2
ASSFDRSNYGYT
>NA|TRBV19|TRBJ1-1
ASSILAGSTEAF
>TRBD2|TRBV7-3|TRBJ2-2
ASSKRTSGPTGELF
>NA|TRBV19|TRBJ1-2
ASSIQGTNYGYT
>NA|TRBV11-3|TRBJ2-1
ASSSGSGFGYNEQF
>TRBD2|TRBV25-1|TRBJ2-1
ASGGLAGAPQQF
>NA|TRBV30|TRBJ1-6
AWSGVLALH
>TRBD1|TRBV5-1|TRBJ1-2
ASSPTGDNYGYT
>NA|TRBV4-1|TRBJ1-4
ASSQERGGTNEKLF
>TRBD2|TRBV9|TRBJ2-5
ASSPGTSGGEETQY
>NA|TRBV11-2|TRBJ2-7
AGSLGRLVGGSNYEQY
>NA|TRBV7-9|TRBJ1-5
ASSLGYRDSNQPQH
>TRBD1|TRBV7-6|TRBJ1-2
ASSPTGFGYT
>NA|TRBV11-2|TRBJ2-2
ASTPTNTGELF
>NA|TRBV6-1|TRBJ2-2
ASSEAHEVTGELF
>TRBD2|TRBV7-2|TRBJ2-7
ASSPSGGLYEQY
>TRBD1|TRBV5-1|TRBJ1-2
ASSGGHQGDYGYT
>NA|TRBV15|TRBJ1-2
ATSRGGGGPANYGYT
>NA|TRBV13|TRBJ2-1
ASSLGLGTSYNEQF
>NA|TRBV7-9|TRBJ2-3
ASSSRDTDLSSTDTQY